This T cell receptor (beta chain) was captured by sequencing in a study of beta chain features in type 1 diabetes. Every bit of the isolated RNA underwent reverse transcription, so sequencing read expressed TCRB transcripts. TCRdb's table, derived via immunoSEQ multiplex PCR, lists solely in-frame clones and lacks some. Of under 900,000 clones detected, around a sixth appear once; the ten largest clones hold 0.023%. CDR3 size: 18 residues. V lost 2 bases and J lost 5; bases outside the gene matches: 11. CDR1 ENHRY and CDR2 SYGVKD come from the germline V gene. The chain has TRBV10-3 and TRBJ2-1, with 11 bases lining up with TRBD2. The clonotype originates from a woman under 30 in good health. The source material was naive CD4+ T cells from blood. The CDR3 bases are TGTGCCATCAGTGAGCTCGCTAGCGGGAGGACGATAGACAATGAGCAGTTCTTC. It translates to CAISELASGRTIDNEQFF.